This T cell receptor beta chain was identified during a study of T cell changes during pregnancy in multiple sclerosis. Only in-frame clones appear in the TCRdb table, and some are missing; sequencing was by immunoSEQ multiplex PCR. The repertoire holds some 54,000 clones, with around 93% as singletons. V lost 0 bases and J 3 bases, leaving 13 bases between the germline ends. CDR1 and CDR2 (germline): SGDLS, YYNGEE. There are 16 residues in the CDR3. Specimen: peripheral blood, collected after pregnancy. The chain is built from TRBV9 and TRBJ2-1; D perhaps matches TRBD1 (7 bases). The receptor's source is a female donor with multiple sclerosis, enrolled in a pregnancy study. The CDR3 sequence: CASSVGGRDSYNEQFF. CDR3 DNA sequence: TGTGCCAGCAGCGTAGGGGGGCGGGACAGCTACAATGAGCAGTTCTTC. Full variable domain (rest looked up from reference TRBV9 and TRBJ2-1): DSGVTQTPKHLITATGQRVTLRCSPRSGDLSVYWYQQSLDQGLQFLIQYYNGEERAKGNILERFSAQQFPDLHSELNLSSLELGDSALYFCASSVGGRDSYNEQFFGPGTRLTVL.